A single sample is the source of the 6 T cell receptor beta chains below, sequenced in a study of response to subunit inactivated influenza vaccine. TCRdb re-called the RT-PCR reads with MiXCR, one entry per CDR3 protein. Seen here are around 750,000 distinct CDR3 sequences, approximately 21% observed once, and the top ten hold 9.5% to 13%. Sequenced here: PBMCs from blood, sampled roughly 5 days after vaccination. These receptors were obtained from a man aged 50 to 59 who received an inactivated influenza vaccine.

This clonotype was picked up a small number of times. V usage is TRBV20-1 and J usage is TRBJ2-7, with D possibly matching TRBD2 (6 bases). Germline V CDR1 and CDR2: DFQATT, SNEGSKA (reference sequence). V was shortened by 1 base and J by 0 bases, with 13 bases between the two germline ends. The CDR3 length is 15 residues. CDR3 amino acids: CSARGALTSSYEQYF. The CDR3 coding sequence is TGCAGTGCTAGAGGGGCACTGACTAGCTCCTACGAGCAGTACTTC.

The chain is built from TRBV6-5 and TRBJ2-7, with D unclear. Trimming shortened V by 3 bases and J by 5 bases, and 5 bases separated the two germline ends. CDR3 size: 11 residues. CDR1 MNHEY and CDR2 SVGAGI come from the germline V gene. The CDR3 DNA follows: TGTGCCAGCAGTTATGCCCACGAGCAGTACTTC. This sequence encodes CASSYAHEQYF.

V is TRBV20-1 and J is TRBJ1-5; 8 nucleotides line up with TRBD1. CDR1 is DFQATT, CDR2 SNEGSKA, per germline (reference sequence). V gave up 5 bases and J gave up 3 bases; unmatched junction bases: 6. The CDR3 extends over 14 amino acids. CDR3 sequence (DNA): TGCAGTGCTCAGACAGGGGTCAACAATCAGCCCCAGCATTTT. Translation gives CSAQTGVNNQPQHF.

This CDR3 reads CATSRPGGGRNEQYF. The CDR3 DNA follows: TGTGCCACCAGCAGGCCGGGCGGGGGGAGGAACGAGCAGTACTTC. The chain employs TRBV15 and TRBJ2-7; 8 bases map to TRBD2. After removal of 3 bases from V and 5 bases from J, the junction contained 9 bases not matched to a gene. The germline V gene has CDR1 LNHNV and CDR2 YYDKDF (reference sequence). The CDR3 totals 15 residues.

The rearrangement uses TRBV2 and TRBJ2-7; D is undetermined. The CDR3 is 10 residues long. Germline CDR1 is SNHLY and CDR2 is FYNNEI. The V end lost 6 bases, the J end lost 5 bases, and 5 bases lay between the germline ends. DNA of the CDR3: TGTGCCAGCAGGAACAACGAGCAGTACTTC. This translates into CASRNNEQYF.

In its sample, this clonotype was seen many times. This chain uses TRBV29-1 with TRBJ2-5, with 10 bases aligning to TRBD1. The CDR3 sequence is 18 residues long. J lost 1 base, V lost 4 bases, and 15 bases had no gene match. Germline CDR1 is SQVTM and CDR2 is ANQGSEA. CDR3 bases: TGCAGCGTTGGCGGGGTCAGGGACAGGGGTGGGCCCCAAGAGACCCAGTACTTC. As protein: CSVGGVRDRGGPQETQYF. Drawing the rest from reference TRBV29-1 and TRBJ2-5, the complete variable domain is SAVISQKPSRDICQRGTSLTIQCQVDSQVTMMFWYRQQPGQSLTLIATANQGSEATYESGFVIDKFPISRPNLTFSTLTVSNMSPEDSSIYLCSVGGVRDRGGPQETQYFGPGTRLLVL.